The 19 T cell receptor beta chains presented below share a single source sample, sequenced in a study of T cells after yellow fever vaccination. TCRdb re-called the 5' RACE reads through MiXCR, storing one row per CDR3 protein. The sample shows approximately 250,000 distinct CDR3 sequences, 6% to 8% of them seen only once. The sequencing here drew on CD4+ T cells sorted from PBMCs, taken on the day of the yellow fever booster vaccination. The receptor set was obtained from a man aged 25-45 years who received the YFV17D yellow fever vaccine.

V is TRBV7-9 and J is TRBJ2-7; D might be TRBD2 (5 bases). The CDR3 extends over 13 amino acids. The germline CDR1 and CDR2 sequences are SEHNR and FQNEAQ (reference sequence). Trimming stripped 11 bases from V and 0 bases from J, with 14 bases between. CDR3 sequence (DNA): TGTGCCGCCGTGGGAGACCGCTCCTACGAGCAGTACTTC. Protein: CAAVGDRSYEQYF.

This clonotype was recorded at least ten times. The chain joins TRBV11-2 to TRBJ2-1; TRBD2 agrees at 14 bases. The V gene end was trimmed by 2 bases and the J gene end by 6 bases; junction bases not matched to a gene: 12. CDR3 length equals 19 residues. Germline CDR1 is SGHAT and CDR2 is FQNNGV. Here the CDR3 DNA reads TGTGCCAGCAGCTTACGGAGCGGGACTAGCGGGGGAGAGGTCAATGAGCAGTTCTTC. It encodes CASSLRSGTSGGEVNEQFF.

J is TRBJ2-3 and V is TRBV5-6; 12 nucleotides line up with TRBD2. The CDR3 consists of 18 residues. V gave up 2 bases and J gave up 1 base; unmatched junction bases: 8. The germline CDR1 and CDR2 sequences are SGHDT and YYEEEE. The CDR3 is CASSLRTSGTRGTDTQYF. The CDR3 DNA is TGTGCCAGCAGCTTAAGGACTAGCGGGACTCGTGGCACAGATACGCAGTATTTT.

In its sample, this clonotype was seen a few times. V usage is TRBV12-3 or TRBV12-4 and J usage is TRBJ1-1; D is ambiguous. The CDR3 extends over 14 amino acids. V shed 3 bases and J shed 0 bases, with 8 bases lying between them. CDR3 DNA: TGTGCCAGCAGTTTGATCACAATGAACACTGAAGCTTTCTTT. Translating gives CASSLITMNTEAFF.

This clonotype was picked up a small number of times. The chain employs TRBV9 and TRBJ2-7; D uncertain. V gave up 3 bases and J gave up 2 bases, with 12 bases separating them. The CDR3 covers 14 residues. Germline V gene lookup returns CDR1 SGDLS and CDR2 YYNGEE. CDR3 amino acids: CASSAQIGAYEQYF. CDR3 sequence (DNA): TGTGCCAGCAGCGCCCAAATAGGAGCCTACGAGCAGTACTTC.

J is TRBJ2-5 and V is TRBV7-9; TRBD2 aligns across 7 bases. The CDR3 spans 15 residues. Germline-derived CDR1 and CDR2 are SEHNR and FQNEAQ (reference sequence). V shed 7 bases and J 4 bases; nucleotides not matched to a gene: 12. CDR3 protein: CASTPGAGVGETQYF. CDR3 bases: TGTGCCAGCACCCCGGGTGCGGGGGTGGGAGAGACCCAGTACTTC.

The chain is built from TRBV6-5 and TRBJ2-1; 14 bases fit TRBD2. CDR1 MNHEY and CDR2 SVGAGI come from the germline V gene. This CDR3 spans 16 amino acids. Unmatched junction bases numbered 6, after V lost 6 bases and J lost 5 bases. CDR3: CASRKRGLAGDNEQFF. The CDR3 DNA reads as TGTGCCAGCAGAAAGAGGGGACTAGCGGGAGACAATGAGCAGTTCTTC.

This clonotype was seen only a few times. In nucleotides, the CDR3 is TGTGCCAGCAGCCCTGGGACACCCTCCTACGAGCAGTACTTC. Translated: CASSPGTPSYEQYF. The J gene is TRBJ2-7, the V gene TRBV7-9, with D maybe TRBD1 (6 bases). V lost 5 bases and J 0 bases, leaving 11 bases between the germline ends. The CDR3 has 14 amino acids. CDR1 SEHNR and CDR2 FQNEAQ come from the germline V gene (reference sequence). The entire variable domain, with the rest obtained from reference TRBV7-9 and TRBJ2-7, is as follows: DTGVSQNPRHKITKRGQNVTFRCDPISEHNRLYWYRQTLGQGPEFLTYFQNEAQLEKSRLLSDRFSAERPKGSFSTLEIQRTEQGDSAMYLCASSPGTPSYEQYFGPGTRLTVT.

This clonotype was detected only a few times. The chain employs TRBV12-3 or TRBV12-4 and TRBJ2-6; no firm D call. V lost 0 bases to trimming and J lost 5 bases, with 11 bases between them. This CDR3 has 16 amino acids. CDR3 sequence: CASSLAGGSRANVLTF. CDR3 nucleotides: TGTGCCAGCAGTTTAGCAGGCGGTTCTAGGGCCAACGTCCTGACTTTC.

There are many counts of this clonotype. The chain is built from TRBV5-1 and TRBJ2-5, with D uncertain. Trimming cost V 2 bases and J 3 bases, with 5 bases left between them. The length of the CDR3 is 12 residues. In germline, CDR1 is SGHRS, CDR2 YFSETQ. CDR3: CASSFTEETQYF. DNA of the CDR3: TGCGCCAGCAGCTTCACAGAAGAGACCCAGTACTTC.

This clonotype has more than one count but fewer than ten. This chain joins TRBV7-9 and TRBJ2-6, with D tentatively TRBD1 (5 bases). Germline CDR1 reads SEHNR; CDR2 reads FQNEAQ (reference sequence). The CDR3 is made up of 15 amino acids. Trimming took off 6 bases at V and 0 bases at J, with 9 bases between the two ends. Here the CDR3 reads CASSRQNSGANVLTF. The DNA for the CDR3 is TGTGCCAGCAGTCGACAGAACTCTGGGGCCAACGTCCTGACTTTC. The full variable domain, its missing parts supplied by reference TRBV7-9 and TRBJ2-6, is DTGVSQNPRHKITKRGQNVTFRCDPISEHNRLYWYRQTLGQGPEFLTYFQNEAQLEKSRLLSDRFSAERPKGSFSTLEIQRTEQGDSAMYLCASSRQNSGANVLTFGAGSRLTVL.

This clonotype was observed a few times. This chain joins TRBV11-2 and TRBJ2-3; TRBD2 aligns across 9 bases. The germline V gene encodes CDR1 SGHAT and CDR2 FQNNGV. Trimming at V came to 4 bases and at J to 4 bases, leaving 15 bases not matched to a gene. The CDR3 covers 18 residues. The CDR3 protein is CASSSGRGRGGLADTQYF. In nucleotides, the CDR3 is TGTGCCAGCAGCTCCGGCCGGGGGCGGGGGGGTTTAGCAGATACGCAGTATTTT. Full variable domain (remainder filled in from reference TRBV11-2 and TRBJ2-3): EAGVAQSPRYKIIEKRQSVAFWCNPISGHATLYWYQQILGQGPKLLIQFQNNGVVDDSQLPKDRFSAERLKGVDSTLKIQPAKLEDSAVYLCASSSGRGRGGLADTQYFGPGTRLTVL.

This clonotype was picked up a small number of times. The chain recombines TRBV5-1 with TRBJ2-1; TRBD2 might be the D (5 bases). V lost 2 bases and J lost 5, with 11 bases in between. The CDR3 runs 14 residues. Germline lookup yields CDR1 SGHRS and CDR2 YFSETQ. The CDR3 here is CASSLSGPNNEQFF. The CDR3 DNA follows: TGCGCCAGCAGCTTAAGCGGCCCTAACAATGAGCAGTTCTTC.

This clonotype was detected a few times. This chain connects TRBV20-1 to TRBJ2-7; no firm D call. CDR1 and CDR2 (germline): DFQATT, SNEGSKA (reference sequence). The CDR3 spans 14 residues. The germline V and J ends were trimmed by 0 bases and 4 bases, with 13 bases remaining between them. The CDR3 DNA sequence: TGCAGTGCTAGAGATACGAAGGCGGTGTACGAGCAGTACTTC. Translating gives CSARDTKAVYEQYF.

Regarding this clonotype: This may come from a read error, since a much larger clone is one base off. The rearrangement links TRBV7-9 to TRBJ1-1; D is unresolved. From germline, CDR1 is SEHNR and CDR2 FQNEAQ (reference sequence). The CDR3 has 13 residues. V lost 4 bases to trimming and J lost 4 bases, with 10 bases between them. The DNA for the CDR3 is TGTGCCAGCAGCTATGAGGCCGGCACTGAAGCTTTCTTT. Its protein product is CASSYEAGTEAFF.

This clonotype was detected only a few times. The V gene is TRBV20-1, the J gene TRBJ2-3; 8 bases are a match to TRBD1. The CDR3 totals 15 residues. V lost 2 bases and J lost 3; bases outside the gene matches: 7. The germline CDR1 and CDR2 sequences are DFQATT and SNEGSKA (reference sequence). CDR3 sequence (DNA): TGCAGTGCTAGACTTGACAGGGGTGGAACAGATACGCAGTATTTT. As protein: CSARLDRGGTDTQYF.

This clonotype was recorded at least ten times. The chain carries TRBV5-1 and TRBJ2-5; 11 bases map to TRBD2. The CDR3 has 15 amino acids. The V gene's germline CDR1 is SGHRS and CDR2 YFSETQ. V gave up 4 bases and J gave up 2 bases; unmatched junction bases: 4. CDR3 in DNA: TGCGCCAGCAGCGTTGGGACTAGCGGACAAGAGACCCAGTACTTC. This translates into CASSVGTSGQETQYF.

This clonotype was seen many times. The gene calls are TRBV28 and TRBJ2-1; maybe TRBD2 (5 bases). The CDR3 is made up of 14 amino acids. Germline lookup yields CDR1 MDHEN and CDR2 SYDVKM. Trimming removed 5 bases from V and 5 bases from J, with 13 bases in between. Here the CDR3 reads CASSKYGLHNEQFF. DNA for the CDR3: TGTGCCAGCAGTAAGTACGGACTCCACAATGAGCAGTTCTTC.

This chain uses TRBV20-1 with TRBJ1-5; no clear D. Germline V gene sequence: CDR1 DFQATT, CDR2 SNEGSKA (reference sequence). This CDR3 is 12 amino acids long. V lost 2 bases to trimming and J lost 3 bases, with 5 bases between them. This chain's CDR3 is CSARSYNQPQHF. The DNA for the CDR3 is TGCAGTGCTAGATCTTACAATCAGCCCCAGCATTTT.